This T cell receptor (beta chain) came from a study of identical twins. The CDR3 covers 13 residues. The V gene's germline CDR1 is SQVTM and CDR2 ANQGSEA. Germline trimming cut 4 bases from V and 0 bases from J; bases unmatched to any gene: 1. Details on this clonotype: Its antigen remains unknown.

General study results and limits: When twins shared out-of-frame alpha sequences, those sequences had excess low generation probability.

TCRdb fed the 5' RACE reads into MiXCR, producing one record per CDR3 protein. The sample records fewer than 900,000 distinct CDR3 sequences, roughly 18% being singletons. These data also featured in a second study, about T cells expressing NK-cell markers.

The sequence came from a young woman in good health. This chain joins TRBV29-1 and TRBJ1-1, with 8 bases lining up with TRBD1. Sample: PBMCs. This CDR3 reads CSVGGQVNTEAFF. CDR3 coding DNA: TGCAGCGTTGGGGGACAGGTGAACACTGAAGCTTTCTTT.